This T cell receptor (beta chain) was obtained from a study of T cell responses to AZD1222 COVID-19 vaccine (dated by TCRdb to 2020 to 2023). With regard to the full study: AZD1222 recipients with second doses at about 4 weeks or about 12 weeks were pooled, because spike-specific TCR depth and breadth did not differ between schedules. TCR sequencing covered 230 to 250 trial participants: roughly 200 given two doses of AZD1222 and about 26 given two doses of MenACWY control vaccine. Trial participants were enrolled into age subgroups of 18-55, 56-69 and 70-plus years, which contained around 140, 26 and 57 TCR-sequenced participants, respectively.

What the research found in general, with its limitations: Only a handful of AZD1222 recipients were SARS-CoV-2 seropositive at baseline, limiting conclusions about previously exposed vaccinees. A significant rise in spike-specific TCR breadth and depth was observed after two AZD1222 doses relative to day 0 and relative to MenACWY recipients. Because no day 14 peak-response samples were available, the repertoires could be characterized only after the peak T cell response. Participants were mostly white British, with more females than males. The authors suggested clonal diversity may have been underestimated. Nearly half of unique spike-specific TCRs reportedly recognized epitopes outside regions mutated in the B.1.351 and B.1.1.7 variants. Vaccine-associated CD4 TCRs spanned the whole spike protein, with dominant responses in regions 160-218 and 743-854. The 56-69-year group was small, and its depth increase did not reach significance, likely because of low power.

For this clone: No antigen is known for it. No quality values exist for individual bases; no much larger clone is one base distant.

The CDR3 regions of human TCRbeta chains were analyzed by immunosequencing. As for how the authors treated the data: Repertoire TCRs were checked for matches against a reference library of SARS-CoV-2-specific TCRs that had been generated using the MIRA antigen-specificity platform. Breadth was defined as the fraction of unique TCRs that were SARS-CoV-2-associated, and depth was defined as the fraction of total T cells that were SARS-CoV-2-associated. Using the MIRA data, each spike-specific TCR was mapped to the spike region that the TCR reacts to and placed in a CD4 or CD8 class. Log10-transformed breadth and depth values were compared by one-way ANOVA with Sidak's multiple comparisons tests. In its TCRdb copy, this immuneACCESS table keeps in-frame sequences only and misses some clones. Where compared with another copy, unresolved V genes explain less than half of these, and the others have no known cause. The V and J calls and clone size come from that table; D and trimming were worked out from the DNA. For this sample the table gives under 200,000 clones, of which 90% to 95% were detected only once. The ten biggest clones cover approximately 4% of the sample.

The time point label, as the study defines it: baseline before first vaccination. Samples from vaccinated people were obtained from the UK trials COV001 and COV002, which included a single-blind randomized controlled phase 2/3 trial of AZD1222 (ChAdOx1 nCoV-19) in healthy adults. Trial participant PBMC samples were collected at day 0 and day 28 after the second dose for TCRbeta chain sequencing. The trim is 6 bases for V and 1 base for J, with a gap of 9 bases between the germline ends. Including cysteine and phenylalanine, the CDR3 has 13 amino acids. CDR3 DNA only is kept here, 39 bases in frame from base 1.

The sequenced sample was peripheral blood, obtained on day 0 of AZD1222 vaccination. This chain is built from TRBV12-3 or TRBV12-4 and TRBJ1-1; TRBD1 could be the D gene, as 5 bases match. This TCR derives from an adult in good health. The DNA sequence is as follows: TGTGCCAGCAGGCAGGGTAAGAACACTGAAGCTTTCTTT. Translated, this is CASRQGKNTEAFF.